The 28 T cell receptor beta chains reported below all come from one sample, sequenced in a study of early T cells in non-severe SARS-CoV-2 infection. TCRdb reprocessed the 5' RACE reads with MiXCR, giving one entry per CDR3 protein. The sample shows some 39,000 distinct CDR3 sequences, about 7% of them seen only once. Sequencing was carried out using whole blood. The origin of the receptors is an adult who was a healthcare worker with PCR-confirmed SARS-CoV-2 infection or an uninfected control (not recorded which).

This clonotype was seen at least ten times. The V call is TRBV4-3, the J call TRBJ1-6; 7 positions match TRBD1. This CDR3 comprises 16 residues. Losses at the gene ends were 1 base for V and 3 bases for J; bases not matched to a gene: 3. Per the germline V gene, CDR1 is LGHNA and CDR2 is YSLEER. The CDR3 nucleotides are TGCGCCAGCAGCCAAGCTCCAGGGGGCTATAATTCACCCCTCCACTTT. Translated: CASSQAPGGYNSPLHF.

V gene TRBV4-3 combines with J gene TRBJ2-3; TRBD1 might be the D (6 bases). The V and J ends lost 1 base and 6 bases respectively, with 8 bases between them. The V gene's germline CDR1 is LGHNA and CDR2 YSLEER. This CDR3 is 13 amino acids long. The CDR3: CASSQVDRDTQYF. The CDR3, as DNA: TGCGCCAGCAGCCAAGTAGACAGGGATACGCAGTATTTT.

The chain has TRBV18 and TRBJ1-1; D is unresolved. The CDR3 spans 15 residues. Germline values: CDR1 KGHSH, CDR2 LQKENI. Between the trimmed V and J ends, which lost 1 base and 4 bases, there was a span of 13 bases. The CDR3 region is CASSPLRTRATEAFF. The CDR3 bases are TGTGCCAGCTCACCACTCCGGACCCGGGCCACTGAAGCTTTCTTT.

In its sample, this clonotype was seen many times. V and J are TRBV7-6 and TRBJ1-6; 8 bases map to TRBD1. CDR1 and CDR2 (germline): SGHVS, FNYEAQ. V shed 2 bases and J 8 bases; nucleotides not matched to a gene: 2. CDR3 length equals 14 residues. The CDR3 coding sequence is TGTGCCAGCAGCTTATCAGGGGGCGATTCACCCCTCCACTTT. Amino acid sequence: CASSLSGGDSPLHF.

This clonotype was observed a handful of times. This chain connects TRBV30 to TRBJ1-3; perhaps TRBD1 as D (6 bases). Trimming removed 0 bases from V and 4 bases from J, with 13 bases in between. This CDR3 is built from 15 residues. Germline assignment: CDR1 GTSNPN and CDR2 SVGIG (reference sequence). CDR3 loop: CAWSVPTGAGNTIYF. CDR3 nucleotide sequence: TGTGCCTGGAGTGTCCCGACAGGCGCCGGAAACACCATATATTTT.

Ten or more counts support this clonotype. The J gene is TRBJ1-1, the V gene TRBV11-2; perhaps TRBD1 as D (5 bases). This CDR3 has 12 residues. Trimming left V 5 bases short and J 10 bases short, with 14 bases between. Germline V CDR1 and CDR2: SGHAT, FQNNGV. DNA for the CDR3: TGTGCCAGCAGCCGGGACCGCCTGGGAGCTTTCTTT. The encoded protein is CASSRDRLGAFF.

On this clonotype itself: A read error may be the cause here, since a much bigger clone is one base away. The V call is TRBV5-4, the J call TRBJ1-3; D is possibly TRBD1 (6 bases). This CDR3 has 14 amino acids. The germline gives CDR1 SGHNT, CDR2 YYREEE (reference sequence). The CDR3 DNA sequence: TGTGCCAACAGCCCGGGACAACACGGAAACACCATATATTTT. Translated, it gives CANSPGQHGNTIYF.

The table lists this clonotype with a few counts. The CDR3 reads CSVHSLNEKLFF. In nucleotides, the CDR3 is TGCAGTGTCCACAGCCTTAATGAAAAACTGTTTTTT. The V and J genes are TRBV20-1 and TRBJ1-4; no clear D. V shed 7 bases and J shed 4 bases, with 10 bases lying between them. This CDR3 comprises 12 residues. Looked up from germline, CDR1 is DFQATT and CDR2 is SNEGSKA (reference sequence).

The chain employs TRBV7-2 and TRBJ2-3; 7 nucleotides match TRBD2. The ends lost 4 bases at V and 1 base at J; junction bases unmatched: 2. Germline CDR1 SGHTA, CDR2 FQGNSA. The CDR3 sequence is 14 residues long. The CDR3 coding sequence is TGTGCCAGCAGCTCAAGCGGGGGCACAGATACGCAGTATTTT. Protein product: CASSSSGGTDTQYF.

This rearrangement joins TRBV20-1 to TRBJ2-1; D uncertain. V was pared by 6 bases and J by 8 bases, with 11 bases between. The germline CDR1 and CDR2 sequences are DFQATT and SNEGSKA (reference sequence). The CDR3 spans 11 residues. The CDR3 here is CSAPVQHEQFF. CDR3 nucleotides: TGCAGTGCACCAGTTCAGCATGAGCAGTTCTTC.

This clonotype was picked up many times. V gene TRBV15 combines with J gene TRBJ2-1; D uncertain. V lost 0 bases and J 7 bases, leaving 7 bases between the germline ends. Germline V CDR1 and CDR2: LNHNV, YYDKDF (reference sequence). The CDR3 sequence is 13 residues long. The CDR3 DNA is TGTGCCACCAGCAGAGAGCCTGGGAATGAGCAGTTCTTC. Amino acids: CATSREPGNEQFF.

J is TRBJ1-2 and V is TRBV30; the D gene is possibly TRBD1 (5 bases). This CDR3 spans 15 amino acids. V was trimmed by 0 bases and J by 3 bases, leaving 14 bases between them. Germline V CDR1 and CDR2: GTSNPN, SVGIG (reference sequence). CDR3 sequence: CAWSVRGALYYGYTF. In DNA form, the CDR3 reads TGTGCCTGGAGTGTACGTGGGGCACTCTACTATGGCTACACCTTC.

In its sample, this clonotype was seen many times. The CDR3 bases are TGTGCCAGCAGTTTACAGGGACCATTTGCCTACGAGCAGTACTTC. The encoded protein is CASSLQGPFAYEQYF. This chain connects TRBV27 to TRBJ2-7, with D possibly called TRBD1 or TRBD2 (5 bases each). V lost 2 bases to trimming and J lost 2 bases, with 13 bases between them. This CDR3 has 15 residues. Looked up from germline, CDR1 is MNHEY and CDR2 is SMNVEV (reference sequence).

In nucleotides, the CDR3 is TGTGCCAGCTCACCGAAACGTAGGGAGGGAGAGACCCAGTACTTC. Translating it yields CASSPKRREGETQYF. The gene calls are TRBV18 and TRBJ2-5; 7 bases are shared with TRBD2. The CDR3 runs to 15 residues. V trimming: 3 bases; J trimming: 4 bases; junction bases outside the gene matches: 8. CDR1 and CDR2 from the germline V gene are KGHSH and LQKENI.

This clonotype was recorded at least ten times. V is TRBV7-2 and J is TRBJ2-3; 10 bases map to TRBD2. The germline CDR1 and CDR2 sequences are SGHTA and FQGNSA. V shed 5 bases and J 6 bases; nucleotides not matched to a gene: 5. The CDR3 runs 14 residues. The CDR3 protein is CASSISGGRDTQYF. The CDR3 DNA reads as TGTGCCAGCAGCATTAGCGGGGGGCGGGATACGCAGTATTTT.

This clonotype was detected only once. The chain employs TRBV28 and TRBJ1-5; D may be TRBD1 (5 bases). The CDR3 totals 14 residues. The ends were cut back, 2 bases at V and 6 bases at J, with 11 bases in the middle. Per germline, CDR1 MDHEN and CDR2 SYDVKM. DNA for the CDR3: TGTGCCAGCAGTTTACTCGGGGGAGGTCAGCCCCAGCATTTT. Its translation is CASSLLGGGQPQHF.

This clonotype occurred a few times. Written as DNA, the CDR3 is TGTGCCAGCAGTTCATTTACAGGGGTCCAAGAGACCCAGTACTTC. Translating it yields CASSSFTGVQETQYF. The chain uses TRBV28 and TRBJ2-5; TRBD1 aligns across 7 bases. Germline values: CDR1 MDHEN, CDR2 SYDVKM. Trimming cost V 4 bases and J 1 base; bases outside gene matches: 6. This CDR3 contains 15 residues.

This clonotype has only a few counts. The chain uses TRBV12-3 or TRBV12-4 and TRBJ2-3, with TRBD1 as a possible D gene (5 bases). V dropped 5 bases and J dropped 4 bases, with 19 bases sitting between them. The CDR3 is 16 residues long. CDR3 in amino acids: CASSSGSTQGADTQYF. In DNA form, the CDR3 reads TGTGCCAGCAGTAGTGGGTCAACCCAGGGCGCAGATACGCAGTATTTT.

This clonotype was found a few times. The J gene is TRBJ2-7, the V gene TRBV29-1; D is undetermined. CDR3 size: 11 residues. The germline V gene encodes CDR1 SQVTM and CDR2 ANQGSEA. The V end was cut by 6 bases, the J end by 2 bases, with 8 bases between. For the CDR3, the DNA is TGCAGCGTGGTGACCACCTACGAGCAGTACTTC. It yields the protein CSVVTTYEQYF.

The chain joins TRBV15 to TRBJ1-3; unclear D gene. From germline, CDR1 is LNHNV and CDR2 YYDKDF (reference sequence). The CDR3 contains 16 residues. V gave up 0 bases and J gave up 7 bases, with 16 bases separating them. The CDR3 region has the DNA TGTGCCACCAGCAGAGATCTGCCCCGGTTGGGGAACACCATATATTTT. Protein sequence: CATSRDLPRLGNTIYF. Variable domain in full (rest from reference TRBV15 and TRBJ1-3): DAMVIQNPRYQVTQFGKPVTLSCSQTLNHNVMYWYQQKSSQAPKLLFHYYDKDFNNEADTPDNFQSRRPNTSFCFLDIRSPGLGDTAMYLCATSRDLPRLGNTIYFGEGSWLTVV.

This clonotype was found a few times. The chain couples TRBV7-8 to TRBJ2-1; the match to TRBD2 covers 9 bases. The germline V gene encodes CDR1 SGHVS and CDR2 FQNEAQ. V dropped 8 bases and J dropped 6; count of bases not matched to a gene: 8. There are 14 residues in the CDR3. The CDR3 DNA reads as TGTGCCAGCCGGGAGCGGGGGGTAGTCAATGAGCAGTTCTTC. Residues: CASRERGVVNEQFF.

This clonotype was detected a few times. V gene TRBV6-6 combines with J gene TRBJ2-1; D is undetermined. The V end was cut by 6 bases, the J end by 5 bases, with 23 bases between. CDR3 length: 17 amino acids. CDR1 is MNHNY, CDR2 SVGAGI, per germline (reference sequence). This CDR3 is CASRQRPKTQRNNEQFF. The CDR3 DNA reads as TGTGCCAGCAGACAAAGACCTAAAACACAAAGAAACAATGAGCAGTTCTTC.

This clonotype occurred many times. The chain joins TRBV20-1 to TRBJ2-5; no reliable D call. The germline V and J ends were trimmed by 3 bases and 2 bases, with 13 bases remaining between them. This CDR3 contains 14 residues. CDR1 and CDR2 (germline): DFQATT, SNEGSKA (reference sequence). CDR3 sequence (DNA): TGCAGTGCTAGTCCCAGCACGCTTCAAGAGACCCAGTACTTC. Amino acids: CSASPSTLQETQYF.

This clonotype was observed at least ten times. The rearrangement uses TRBV7-7 and TRBJ2-7; no clear D. V lost 5 bases and J lost 4, with 12 bases in between. The CDR3 has 13 amino acids. In germline, CDR1 is SSHAT, CDR2 FNYEAQ (reference sequence). The CDR3 is CASSRQLNYEQYF. The CDR3 DNA reads TGTGCCAGCAGCCGACAATTAAATTACGAGCAGTACTTC.

The chain recombines TRBV10-1 with TRBJ2-3; the match to TRBD2 covers 9 bases. Looked up from germline, CDR1 is WNHNN and CDR2 is SYGVQD (reference sequence). This CDR3 has 13 amino acids. The J segment lost 4 bases and the V segment lost 11 bases, leaving 7 bases of the junction unmatched. CDR3 amino acids: CAVQAGGSDTQYF. The CDR3 nucleotides are TGCGCCGTACAAGCGGGGGGCTCAGATACGCAGTATTTT.

The chain links TRBV20-1 to TRBJ1-4; 8 bases agree with TRBD1. This CDR3 has 14 amino acids. Germline V gene lookup returns CDR1 DFQATT and CDR2 SNEGSKA (reference sequence). The V gene end was trimmed by 4 bases and the J gene end by 7 bases; junction bases not matched to a gene: 8. The CDR3 protein is CSANFRDRGEKLFF. CDR3 DNA sequence: TGCAGTGCTAACTTCCGCGACAGGGGTGAAAAACTGTTTTTT.

This clonotype was observed a handful of times. This chain uses TRBV3-1 with TRBJ2-3; 9 nucleotides line up with TRBD2. Germline trimming cut 4 bases from V and 8 bases from J; bases unmatched to any gene: 10. Germline values: CDR1 LGHDT, CDR2 YNNKEL (reference sequence). The CDR3 sequence is 15 residues long. CDR3 in DNA: TGTGCCAGCAGCCTGCAGCTAGCGGGGAATCCTACGCAGTATTTT. It codes for CASSLQLAGNPTQYF.

Concerning this clonotype: An end of the junction differs from the germline gene, which may be a read error. The chain carries TRBV7-2 and TRBJ2-1; D remains ambiguous. There are 15 residues in the CDR3. Germline CDR1 is SGHTA and CDR2 is FQGNSA. The DNA for the CDR3 is TGTGCCAGCAGCATTCTAGGGATCTCCTCCAATGAGCAGTTCTTC. This codes for CASSILGISSNEQFF.